These 23 T cell receptor beta chains came from one sample sequenced in a study of blood T cell repertoires in COVID-19. TCRdb's table, derived via immunoSEQ multiplex PCR, lists solely in-frame clones and lacks some. The repertoire consists of some 150,000 clones, with around 83% occurring once and the leading ten covering roughly 7%. Sequenced sample: peripheral blood. Every receptor here comes from a woman aged 80 or over in a cohort sampled during active or convalescent COVID-19.

The genes are TRBV18 and TRBJ2-3; TRBD1 aligns across 7 bases. J was trimmed by 6 bases and V by 6 bases; bases with no gene match: 12. Germline CDR1 reads KGHSH; CDR2 reads LQKENI. The CDR3 length is 15 residues. CDR3 in DNA: TGTGCCAGCTCTCGACGACAGGGTTCACAGGATACGCAGTATTTT. The encoded protein is CASSRRQGSQDTQYF.

The V call is TRBV11-3, the J call TRBJ2-5, with TRBD2 matching over 7 bases. CDR1 is SGHNT, CDR2 YENEEA, per germline. CDR3 length: 15 amino acids. V lost 3 bases and J lost 3; bases outside the gene matches: 7. CDR3 in amino acids: CASSFYRAGKETQYF. The CDR3 region has the DNA TGTGCCAGCAGCTTCTACCGAGCGGGAAAAGAGACCCAGTACTTC.

This chain joins TRBV12-3 or TRBV12-4 and TRBJ1-6, with D unclear. This CDR3 spans 12 amino acids. Trimming cost V 6 bases and J 14 bases, with 14 bases left between them. In DNA form, the CDR3 reads TGTGCCAGCAGCCGAACAGAATTTACCCTCCACTTT. It yields the protein CASSRTEFTLHF.

The chain carries TRBV5-1 and TRBJ2-1; no reliable D call. The germline V and J ends were trimmed by 5 bases and 0 bases, with 9 bases remaining between them. Germline loops: CDR1 SGHRS, CDR2 YFSETQ. CDR3 length equals 14 residues. In DNA, the CDR3 is TGCGCCAGCAGTGTGGCTCACTCCTACAATGAGCAGTTCTTC. This codes for CASSVAHSYNEQFF.

In DNA, the CDR3 is TGTGCCAACCATGACAGGGACGGTAACAATGAGCAGTTCTTC. It translates to CANHDRDGNNEQFF. The gene calls are TRBV19 and TRBJ2-1; 7 bases are a match to TRBD1. Losses at the gene ends were 10 bases for V and 5 bases for J; bases not matched to a gene: 11. The CDR3 sequence is 14 residues long. CDR1 LNHDA and CDR2 SQIVND come from the germline V gene (reference sequence). Full variable domain (missing parts from reference TRBV19 and TRBJ2-1): DGGITQSPKYLFRKEGQNVTLSCEQNLNHDAMYWYRQDPGQGLRLIYYSQIVNDFQKGDIAEGYSVSREKKESFPLTVTSAQKNPTAFYLCANHDRDGNNEQFFGPGTRLTVL.

V gene TRBV4-1 combines with J gene TRBJ1-5, with D maybe TRBD1 (5 bases). The CDR3 covers 16 residues. V was cut by 5 bases and J by 6 bases, with 20 bases left in between. The germline V gene encodes CDR1 MGHRA and CDR2 YSYEKL. CDR3 amino acids: CASSTFPGPGGQPQHF. CDR3 DNA sequence: TGCGCCAGCAGCACCTTCCCGGGGCCGGGGGGTCAGCCCCAGCATTTT.

In nucleotides, the CDR3 is TGTGCCAGTAGTATCGATCGGGGGGGCCGGGAGACCCAGTACTTC. Translated: CASSIDRGGRETQYF. The chain is built from TRBV19 and TRBJ2-5, with 8 bases identical to TRBD2. Trimming cost V 3 bases and J 5 bases; bases outside gene matches: 8. This CDR3 has 15 amino acids. The germline CDR1 and CDR2 sequences are LNHDA and SQIVND (reference sequence).

This chain uses TRBV2 with TRBJ1-5; D not certain. CDR3 size: 16 residues. Deletions cut 4 bases from V and 1 base from J, with 14 bases between. CDR1 is SNHLY and CDR2 is FYNNEI in the germline V gene. The CDR3 sequence: CASSVQGGGSNQPQHF. The CDR3 DNA reads as TGTGCCAGCAGTGTCCAAGGAGGAGGGAGCAATCAGCCCCAGCATTTT.

This chain's CDR3 is CASSYEASGGRELFF. In DNA, the CDR3 is TGTGCCAGCTCCTACGAGGCTAGCGGAGGGCGGGAGCTGTTTTTT. The chain has TRBV7-9 and TRBJ2-2; 7 nucleotides align to TRBD2. The CDR3 runs 15 residues. Germline V gives CDR1 SEHNR, CDR2 FQNEAQ (reference sequence). J lost 9 bases, V lost 8 bases, and 15 bases had no gene match.

The rearrangement links TRBV5-6 to TRBJ1-2; 9 bases map to TRBD1. This CDR3 region has 14 residues. In germline, CDR1 is SGHDT, CDR2 YYEEEE. Germline trimming cut 0 bases from V and 7 bases from J; bases unmatched to any gene: 4. CDR3 protein: CASSLGRTGVGYTF. CDR3 bases: TGTGCCAGCAGCTTGGGACGGACAGGGGTTGGCTACACCTTC.

The chain employs TRBV24-1 and TRBJ2-3; D gene ambiguous. Trimming left V 9 bases short and J 0 bases short, with 9 bases between. The CDR3 sequence is 13 residues long. In germline, CDR1 is KGHDR, CDR2 SFDVKD. CDR3 region: CATGQASTDTQYF. CDR3 coding DNA: TGTGCCACCGGGCAGGCCAGCACAGATACGCAGTATTTT.

The chain joins TRBV18 to TRBJ1-1; 8 positions agree with TRBD1. V trimming: 8 bases; J trimming: 1 base; junction bases outside the gene matches: 0. This CDR3 spans 12 amino acids. In germline, CDR1 is KGHSH, CDR2 LQKENI. The CDR3 sequence: CASDRGNTEAFF. CDR3 in DNA: TGTGCCAGCGACAGGGGGAACACTGAAGCTTTCTTT.

CDR3 sequence (DNA): TGTGCCAGCAGCCCCGTGGGGGCTAATTCACCCCTCCACTTT. Residues: CASSPVGANSPLHF. The chain recombines TRBV3-1 (or the pseudogene TRBV3-2) with TRBJ1-6; a possible D gene is TRBD1 (6 bases). V was clipped by 4 bases and J by 6 bases, with 10 bases between them. The CDR3 extends over 14 amino acids. Germline V gene lookup returns CDR1 LGHDT and CDR2 YNNKEL (reference sequence).

CDR3 bases: TGTGCCAGCAGCCCCTCCCGGACAGGGCTCGCGGAGACCCAGTACTTC. This gives the protein CASSPSRTGLAETQYF. The rearrangement uses TRBV11-2 and TRBJ2-5; 8 bases match TRBD1. CDR3 length: 16 amino acids. After removal of 5 bases from V and 5 bases from J, the junction contained 13 bases not matched to a gene. The V gene's germline CDR1 is SGHAT and CDR2 FQNNGV. Full variable domain (rest looked up from reference TRBV11-2 and TRBJ2-5): EAGVAQSPRYKIIEKRQSVAFWCNPISGHATLYWYQQILGQGPKLLIQFQNNGVVDDSQLPKDRFSAERLKGVDSTLKIQPAKLEDSAVYLCASSPSRTGLAETQYFGPGTRLLVL.

This chain joins TRBV5-8 and TRBJ2-7; TRBD1 might be the D (6 bases). CDR3 length equals 13 residues. The germline V gene has CDR1 SGHTS and CDR2 YDEGEE. The ends were cut back, 4 bases at V and 3 bases at J, with 11 bases in the middle. In DNA, the CDR3 is TGTGCCAGCAGCATAGACAGGAGCTACGAGCAGTACTTC. This sequence encodes CASSIDRSYEQYF.

The rearrangement joins TRBV7-8 to TRBJ2-5; D is possibly TRBD1 (5 bases). Germline V gene data show CDR1 as SGHVS and CDR2 as FQNEAQ. This CDR3 has 17 amino acids. Trimming shortened V by 3 bases and J by 10 bases, and 27 bases separated the two germline ends. The CDR3 DNA reads as TGTGCCAGCAGCTTCCTGGGTCGCCAGGGAAGCAAAGGTGACCAGTACTTC. Residues: CASSFLGRQGSKGDQYF.

The V gene is TRBV2, the J gene TRBJ2-3; D remains unclear. There are 14 residues in the CDR3. V shed 4 bases and J shed 0 bases, with 8 bases lying between them. CDR1 is SNHLY and CDR2 is FYNNEI in the germline V gene. The CDR3 DNA follows: TGTGCCAGCAGTGTCTTTGCGAGCACAGATACGCAGTATTTT. This translates into CASSVFASTDTQYF.

The rearrangement uses TRBV5-1 and TRBJ1-4; D perhaps matches TRBD1 (5 bases). V was clipped by 3 bases and J by 8 bases, with 14 bases between them. The CDR3 has 14 residues. The V gene's germline CDR1 is SGHRS and CDR2 YFSETQ. CDR3 coding DNA: TGCGCCAGCAGCTCGACAGTGAGCTCCGAAAAACTGTTTTTT. The encoded protein is CASSSTVSSEKLFF.

The V gene is TRBV28, the J gene TRBJ2-7, with 9 bases matching TRBD1. The germline gives CDR1 MDHEN, CDR2 SYDVKM. This CDR3 contains 14 residues. The trim removed 6 bases at V and 5 bases at J, leaving 8 bases unmatched. This chain's CDR3 is CASSLPDRGDEQYF. For the CDR3, the DNA is TGTGCCAGCAGCCTACCCGACAGGGGGGACGAGCAGTACTTC.

The chain has TRBV5-1 and TRBJ2-2, with D perhaps TRBD1 (6 bases). The CDR3 is 15 amino acids. Germline V gene lookup returns CDR1 SGHRS and CDR2 YFSETQ. V lost 5 bases to trimming and J lost 4 bases, with 15 bases between them. CDR3 nucleotides: TGCGCCAGCAGGAACTCAGGGGCGCTCACCGGGGAGCTGTTTTTT. Its translation is CASRNSGALTGELFF.

The gene calls are TRBV2 and TRBJ1-5; D uncertain. V lost 2 bases and J 4 bases, leaving 15 bases between the germline ends. This CDR3 has 16 amino acids. Per germline, CDR1 SNHLY and CDR2 FYNNEI. The CDR3 coding sequence is TGTGCCAGCAGTGAATCTCCGGGAGTGGGGAATCAGCCCCAGCATTTT. It codes for CASSESPGVGNQPQHF.

The gene calls are TRBV10-3 and TRBJ2-2; TRBD1 matches 7 bases. V trimming: 3 bases; J trimming: 5 bases; junction bases outside the gene matches: 9. The CDR3 extends over 16 amino acids. The germline gives CDR1 ENHRY, CDR2 SYGVKD. In nucleotides, the CDR3 is TGTGCCATCAGTGACCCCCCTACAGGGGATACCGGGGAGCTGTTTTTT. Translated: CAISDPPTGDTGELFF.

The V and J genes are TRBV11-2 and TRBJ1-5; 7 bases line up with TRBD1. CDR3 length equals 13 residues. Unmatched junction bases numbered 7, after V lost 5 bases and J lost 9 bases. In germline, CDR1 is SGHAT, CDR2 FQNNGV. CDR3 protein: CASSLGQIMPQHF. CDR3 sequence (DNA): TGTGCCAGCAGCCTGGGACAGATCATGCCCCAGCATTTT.